The T cell receptor (beta chain) described here comes from a study of read filtering for tumor transcriptome and immune sequencing. Molecular barcoded adaptors covering alpha/delta and beta/gamma chains were used on roughly 400 ng RNA. TCRdb re-called the reads through MiXCR, storing one row per CDR3 protein. The sample carries 46,000 or so distinct CDR3 sequences, around 20% recorded once. Details on this clonotype: A far larger clone is off by one base, so a read error is likely. The CDR3 carries no conserved terminal phenylalanine or tryptophan, so it likely arises from a read error.

The V gene's germline CDR1 is MNHEY and CDR2 SVGAGI. V was cut by 0 bases and J by 0 bases, with 14 bases left in between. The CDR3 extends over 17 amino acids. The clonotype comes from a donor at least 40 years old with multiple myeloma. The chain uses TRBV6-5 and TRBJ2-5; either TRBD1 or TRBD2 may supply D (6 bases each). The source material was a population of CD138-negative cells sorted from bone marrow. CDR3 in DNA: TGTGCCAGCAGTTACTCGAGGGGGGAAGCGTACCAAGAGACCCAGTACTCC. Translation gives CASSYSRGEAYQETQYS.